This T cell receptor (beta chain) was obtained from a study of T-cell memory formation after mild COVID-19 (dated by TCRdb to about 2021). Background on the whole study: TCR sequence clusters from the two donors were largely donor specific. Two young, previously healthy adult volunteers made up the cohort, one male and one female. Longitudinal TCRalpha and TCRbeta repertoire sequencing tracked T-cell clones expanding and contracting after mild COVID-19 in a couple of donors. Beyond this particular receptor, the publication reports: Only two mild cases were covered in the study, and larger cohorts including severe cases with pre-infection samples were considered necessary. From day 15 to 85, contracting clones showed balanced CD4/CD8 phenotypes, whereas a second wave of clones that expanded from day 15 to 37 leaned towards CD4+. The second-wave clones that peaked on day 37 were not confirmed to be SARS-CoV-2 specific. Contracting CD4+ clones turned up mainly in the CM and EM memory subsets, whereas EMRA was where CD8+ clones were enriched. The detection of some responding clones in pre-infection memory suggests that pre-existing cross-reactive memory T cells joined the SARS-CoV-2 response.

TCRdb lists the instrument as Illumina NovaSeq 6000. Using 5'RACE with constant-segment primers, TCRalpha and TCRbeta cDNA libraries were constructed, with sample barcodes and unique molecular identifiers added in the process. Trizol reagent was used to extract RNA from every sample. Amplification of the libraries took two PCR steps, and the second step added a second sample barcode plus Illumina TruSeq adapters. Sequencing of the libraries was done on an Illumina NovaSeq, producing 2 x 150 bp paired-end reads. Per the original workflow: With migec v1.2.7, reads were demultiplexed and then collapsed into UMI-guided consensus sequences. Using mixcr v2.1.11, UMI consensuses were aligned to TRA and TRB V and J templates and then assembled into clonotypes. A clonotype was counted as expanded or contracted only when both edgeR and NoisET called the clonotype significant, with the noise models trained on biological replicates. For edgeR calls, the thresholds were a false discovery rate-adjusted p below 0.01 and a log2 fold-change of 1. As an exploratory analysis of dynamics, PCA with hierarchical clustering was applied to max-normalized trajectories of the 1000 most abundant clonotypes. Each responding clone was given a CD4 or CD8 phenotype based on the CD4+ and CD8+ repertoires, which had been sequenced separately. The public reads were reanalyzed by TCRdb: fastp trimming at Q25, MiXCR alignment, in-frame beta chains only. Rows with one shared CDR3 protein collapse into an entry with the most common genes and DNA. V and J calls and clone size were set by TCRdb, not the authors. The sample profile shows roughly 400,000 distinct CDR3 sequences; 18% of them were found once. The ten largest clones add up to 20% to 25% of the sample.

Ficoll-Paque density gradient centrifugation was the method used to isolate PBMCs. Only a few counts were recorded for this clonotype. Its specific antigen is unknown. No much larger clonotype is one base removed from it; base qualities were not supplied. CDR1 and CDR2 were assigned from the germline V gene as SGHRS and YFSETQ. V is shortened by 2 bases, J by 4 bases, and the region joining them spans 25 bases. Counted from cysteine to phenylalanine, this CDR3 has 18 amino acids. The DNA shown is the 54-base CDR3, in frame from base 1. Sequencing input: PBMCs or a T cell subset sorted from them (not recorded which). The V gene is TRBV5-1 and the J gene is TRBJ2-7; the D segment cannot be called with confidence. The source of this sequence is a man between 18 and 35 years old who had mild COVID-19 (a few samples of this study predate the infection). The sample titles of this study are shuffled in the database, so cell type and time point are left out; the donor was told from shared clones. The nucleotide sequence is TGCGCCAGCAGCTTTATGTGGGCCTCTGATCCCGGAGCGTACGAGCAGTACTTC. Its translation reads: CASSFMWASDPGAYEQYF.